The 14 T cell receptor beta chains below come from one sample, sequenced in a study of cytomegalovirus exposure and HLA in healthy donors. 13 Jbeta primers and 60 Vbeta primers were used for the PCR. Clones were read by immunoSEQ multiplex PCR, and TCRdb kept only the in-frame ones, dropping some. The sample yields some 90,000 clones, under 85% seen once. Sequenced sample: PBMCs. The receptors originated from a man aged 25 to 40 in good health and CMV-seronegative.

The chain combines TRBV9 with TRBJ2-7; 9 nucleotides match TRBD2. V lost 0 bases to trimming and J lost 3 bases; unmatched junction nucleotides: 7. The CDR3 totals 16 residues. The V gene's germline CDR1 is SGDLS and CDR2 YYNGEE. CDR3 loop: CASSVDAGGKSYEQYF. The CDR3 DNA follows: TGTGCCAGCAGCGTAGATGCGGGGGGGAAGAGCTACGAGCAGTACTTC.

The CDR3 is CSAADRGGEKLFF. CDR3 nucleotide sequence: TGCAGCGCAGCGGACAGGGGGGGGGAAAAACTGTTTTTT. The chain combines TRBV29-1 with TRBJ1-4; 10 bases match TRBD1. V lost 7 bases to trimming and J lost 8 bases; unmatched junction nucleotides: 7. The CDR3 runs to 13 residues. The germline V gene has CDR1 SQVTM and CDR2 ANQGSEA.

This clone appeared a single time. The V and J genes are TRBV5-4 and TRBJ2-1; a possible D gene is TRBD2 (5 bases). Per the germline V gene, CDR1 is SGHNT and CDR2 is YYREEE (reference sequence). The CDR3 length is 16 residues. V was pared by 0 bases and J by 1 base, with 11 bases between. Here the CDR3 reads CASSLDGVNSYNEQFF. The CDR3 region has the DNA TGTGCCAGCAGCTTGGACGGGGTCAATTCCTACAATGAGCAGTTCTTC.

The chain joins TRBV7-3 to TRBJ2-1; 7 bases agree with TRBD2. The CDR3 is made up of 16 amino acids. The germline V gene has CDR1 SGHTA and CDR2 FQGTGA. The V gene end was trimmed by 6 bases and the J gene end by 6 bases; junction bases not matched to a gene: 14. For the CDR3, the DNA is TGTGCCAGCAGTCCTCTCGGACTAGGGGCTTCCAATGAGCAGTTCTTC. It is translated as CASSPLGLGASNEQFF.

In DNA form, the CDR3 reads TGTGCCAGCAGCTTGATAGCAGGGGGCGGGGACGAGCAGTACTTC. Its protein product is CASSLIAGGGDEQYF. V usage is TRBV5-6 and J usage is TRBJ2-7, with 8 bases aligning to TRBD1. Per the germline V gene, CDR1 is SGHDT and CDR2 is YYEEEE. CDR3 length: 15 amino acids. V dropped 1 base and J dropped 5; count of bases not matched to a gene: 8.

The gene calls are TRBV5-1 and TRBJ2-1; TRBD2 is a possible D gene (5 bases). This CDR3 has 13 residues. Trimming stripped 7 bases from V and 8 bases from J, with 16 bases between. CDR1 is SGHRS, CDR2 YFSETQ, per germline. The CDR3 DNA follows: TGCGCCAGCGCGGCAGTTTTGAGGGATGAGCAGTTCTTC. Protein sequence: CASAAVLRDEQFF.

The CDR3 reads CASSQGAAEQYF. CDR3 in DNA: TGTGCCAGCAGCCAAGGAGCGGCCGAGCAGTACTTC. The chain is built from TRBV4-2 and TRBJ2-7, with D maybe TRBD2 (5 bases). The CDR3 totals 12 residues. The germline gives CDR1 LGHNA, CDR2 YNFKEQ. V shed 1 base and J shed 6 bases, with 7 bases lying between them.

Notes on this clone: At the DNA level, this CDR3 is encoded by other sequences in the same sample as well. This chain links TRBV5-6 with TRBJ1-2, with D possibly TRBD1 on 5 matching bases. The germline gives CDR1 SGHDT, CDR2 YYEEEE. V dropped 2 bases and J dropped 7 bases, with 12 bases sitting between them. The CDR3 covers 13 residues. The CDR3 DNA follows: TGTGCCAGCAGCTTAGGGCTCGGGGGTGGCTACACCTTC. This sequence encodes CASSLGLGGGYTF.

V and J are TRBV27 and TRBJ2-6; D is unclear. The CDR3 length is 15 residues. Germline lookup yields CDR1 MNHEY and CDR2 SMNVEV (reference sequence). With 1 base removed from V and 2 bases from J, the gap between germline ends came to 6 bases. The CDR3 loop reads CASSLFGTGANVLTF. In DNA, the CDR3 is TGTGCCAGCAGTTTATTCGGTACTGGGGCCAACGTCCTGACTTTC. Complete variable domain (other parts from reference TRBV27 and TRBJ2-6): EAQVTQNPRYLITVTGKKLTVTCSQNMNHEYMSWYRQDPGLGLRQIYYSMNVEVTDKGDVPEGYKVSRKEKRNFPLILESPSPNQTSLYFCASSLFGTGANVLTFGAGSRLTVL.

The V gene is TRBV2, the J gene TRBJ2-1; TRBD2 aligns across 7 bases. CDR1 is SNHLY, CDR2 FYNNEI, per germline. The CDR3 is 17 amino acids. Trimming at V came to 2 bases and at J to 4 bases, leaving 11 bases not matched to a gene. Written as DNA, the CDR3 is TGTGCCAGCAGTGAACAAGCCGGGACTATGGTTTACAATGAGCAGTTCTTC. It is translated as CASSEQAGTMVYNEQFF.

In regard to this clone: The sample has other DNA sequences that encode this CDR3 too. The CDR3 loop reads CAWSVQVNTEAFF. CDR3 DNA: TGTGCCTGGAGTGTACAGGTGAACACTGAAGCTTTCTTT. This chain links TRBV30 with TRBJ1-1, with D maybe TRBD1 (5 bases). Per germline, CDR1 GTSNPN and CDR2 SVGIG (reference sequence). The CDR3 sequence is 13 residues long. V lost 0 bases to trimming and J lost 0 bases, with 5 bases between them.

The rearrangement joins TRBV7-6 to TRBJ1-1; D is unresolved. The CDR3 is 13 residues long. Germline V gene data show CDR1 as SGHVS and CDR2 as FNYEAQ. V was trimmed by 4 bases and J by 11 bases, leaving 17 bases between them. The CDR3 DNA is TGTGCCAGCAGCTCTGAGCCGGGAATCCCTGCTTTCTTT. Translated: CASSSEPGIPAFF.

This clone was recorded only once. The chain couples TRBV5-1 to TRBJ2-7, with D perhaps TRBD1 (5 bases). The CDR3 loop spans 14 amino acids. From germline, CDR1 is SGHRS and CDR2 YFSETQ. Trimming pared 4 bases from V and 2 bases from J, leaving 13 bases between. CDR3 in amino acids: CASSPTTVPYEQYF. CDR3 DNA sequence: TGCGCCAGCAGCCCAACGACAGTCCCCTACGAGCAGTACTTC.

In its sample, this clone was seen once. The chain uses TRBV10-2 and TRBJ2-7; D gene uncertain. Trimming pared 6 bases from V and 1 base from J, leaving 16 bases between. Germline V gene sequence: CDR1 WSHSY, CDR2 SAAADI. The CDR3 has 15 amino acids. This CDR3 reads CASRILEAPSYEQYF. In nucleotides, the CDR3 is TGCGCCAGCAGAATTTTAGAGGCACCATCCTACGAGCAGTACTTC.